One sample yielded the 15 T cell receptor beta chains listed below, sequenced in a study of glioma-infiltrating T cells. Amplification of TCR alpha and beta CDR3 regions from RNA used iRepertoire nested multiplex PCR. From the multiplex PCR reads, TCRdb called clonotypes with MiXCR, one entry per CDR3 protein. The sample includes some 12,000 distinct CDR3 sequences, about 25% of them seen just once. Sequenced sample: glioma tissue, nonneoplastic brain tissue, or PBMCs (not recorded which). The receptors come from a human donor with low-grade glioma or glioblastoma, undergoing nonglioma brain surgery, or in good health (not recorded which).

This clonotype is medium-sized within its sample. The chain uses TRBV27 and TRBJ2-1; weak D call: TRBD2 (7 bases). Trimming pared 7 bases from V and 6 bases from J, leaving 13 bases between. CDR1 and CDR2 from the germline V gene are MNHEY and SMNVEV (reference sequence). The CDR3 extends over 13 amino acids. The CDR3 reads CASIPGGLNEQFF. In nucleotides, the CDR3 is TGTGCCAGCATCCCCGGGGGGCTCAATGAGCAGTTCTTC.

Turning to this clonotype: A much larger clone lies one base from this, so it may be a read error. The rearrangement uses TRBV18 and TRBJ2-3; D perhaps matches TRBD2 (5 bases). Trimming cost V 3 bases and J 2 bases, with 9 bases left between them. The CDR3 runs 14 residues. Germline assignment: CDR1 KGHSH and CDR2 LQKENI. CDR3 sequence reads: CASSPVEDTDTQYF. As DNA, the CDR3 is TGTGCCAGCTCACCCGTGGAGGACACAGATACGCAGTATTTT.

This clonotype has only one observation. This chain joins TRBV29-1 and TRBJ2-6; D is ambiguous. The CDR3 has 12 residues. Germline CDR1 reads SQVTM; CDR2 reads ANQGSEA. V lost 5 bases and J lost 0, with 2 bases in between. The CDR3 here is CSVLSGANVLTF. The CDR3, as DNA: TGCAGCGTTCTCTCTGGGGCCAACGTCCTGACTTTC.

With respect to this clonotype: A much larger clone sits a single nucleotide away, making a read error possible. CDR3 in amino acids: CASSPPAVGNINEEFF. CDR3 in DNA: TGTGCCAGCAGCCCCCCCGCGGTGGGAAACATCAATGAGGAGTTCTTC. This chain joins TRBV28 and TRBJ2-1; no reliable D call. Per the germline V gene, CDR1 is MDHEN and CDR2 is SYDVKM. The CDR3 totals 16 residues.

The CDR3 DNA reads as TGTGCCACCGGTCAGGACAGCTTAAACACCGGGGAGCTGTTTTTT. Protein product: CATGQDSLNTGELFF. This chain links TRBV6-4 with TRBJ2-2; D perhaps matches TRBD1 (6 bases). Trimming took 10 bases from V and 2 from J, leaving 17 bases between them. Germline V gene lookup returns CDR1 MRHNA and CDR2 SNTAGT. This CDR3 contains 15 residues.

The sample holds a few counts of this clonotype. V and J are TRBV6-4 and TRBJ2-1; TRBD2 aligns across 7 bases. The CDR3 loop spans 13 amino acids. Trimming cost V 5 bases and J 5 bases; bases outside gene matches: 3. Germline CDR1 and CDR2: MRHNA and SNTAGT. The CDR3 DNA follows: TGTGCCAGCAGTACTAGCGAAAACAATGAGCAGTTCTTC. Its translation: CASSTSENNEQFF.

J is TRBJ2-1 and V is TRBV4-1, with 12 bases aligning to TRBD2. The CDR3 spans 17 residues. The trim removed 3 bases at V and 6 bases at J, leaving 9 bases unmatched. CDR1 is MGHRA, CDR2 YSYEKL, per germline. CDR3 sequence reads: CASSHASGRAIGNEQFF. The CDR3 DNA is TGCGCCAGCAGCCATGCTAGCGGGAGGGCCATAGGCAATGAGCAGTTCTTC.

The V gene is TRBV24-1, the J gene TRBJ2-2; D is unclear. The CDR3 covers 14 residues. Germline-derived CDR1 and CDR2 are KGHDR and SFDVKD. Deletions cut 3 bases from V and 3 bases from J, with 7 bases between. The DNA for the CDR3 is TGTGCCACCAGTGATCCTAGTTACACCGGGGAGCTGTTTTTT. Translated, it gives CATSDPSYTGELFF.

The chain joins TRBV6-5 to TRBJ2-7; TRBD1 or TRBD2 may be the D gene (5 bases each). Germline values: CDR1 MNHEY, CDR2 SVGAGI. Deletions cut 6 bases from V and 9 bases from J, with 24 bases between. CDR3 length: 15 residues. CDR3 sequence (DNA): TGTGCCAGCAGCCCCCGCAGGGAGTTCCACAATGTGCAGTACTTC. Encoded protein: CASSPRREFHNVQYF.

This clonotype has ten or more counts. The chain joins TRBV7-9 to TRBJ1-2; possibly TRBD1 for D (5 bases). The germline V gene has CDR1 SEHNR and CDR2 FQNEAQ (reference sequence). V was cut by 3 bases and J by 1 base, with 15 bases left in between. This CDR3 region has 16 residues. CDR3 DNA sequence: TGTGCCAGCAGCTTTTGGTGGGGCGCATTTAACTATGGCTACACCTTC. Protein: CASSFWWGAFNYGYTF.

This clonotype was seen only a few times. Given a much more abundant clone one base away, this may be a read error. The rearrangement links TRBV6-4 to TRBJ2-3; D is unresolved. This CDR3 region has 13 residues. The germline gives CDR1 MRHNA, CDR2 SNTAGT. The CDR3: CANSDSEVDTQYF. The CDR3 DNA reads TGTGCCAACAGTGATTCCGAAGTAGATACGCAGTATTTT.

This clonotype was seen repeatedly, ten times or more. The chain has TRBV24-1 and TRBJ2-3; D is undetermined. CDR3 size: 16 residues. V dropped 1 base and J dropped 0 bases, with 10 bases sitting between them. Per the germline V gene, CDR1 is KGHDR and CDR2 is SFDVKD. CDR3 in DNA: TGTGCCACCAGTGATTTACAAGGGTCTAGCACAGATACGCAGTATTTT. This sequence encodes CATSDLQGSSTDTQYF.

This clonotype occurred many times. J is TRBJ2-2 and V is TRBV20-1; 8 nucleotides line up with TRBD1. The CDR3 has 13 amino acids. With 3 bases clipped from V and 7 bases from J, the junction kept 4 bases outside the gene matches. Germline V gene data show CDR1 as DFQATT and CDR2 as SNEGSKA (reference sequence). This CDR3 reads CSASPGGGGELFF. Written as DNA, the CDR3 is TGCAGTGCTAGCCCAGGGGGCGGCGGGGAGCTGTTTTTT.

This clonotype was counted at least ten times. J is TRBJ1-6 and V is TRBV7-2; 11 nucleotides match TRBD1. This CDR3 comprises 13 residues. Germline V gene data show CDR1 as SGHTA and CDR2 as FQGNSA. After removal of 7 bases from V and 9 bases from J, the junction contained 2 bases not matched to a gene. CDR3 loop: CASTGQGVSPLHF. CDR3 DNA: TGTGCCAGCACGGGACAGGGGGTTTCACCCCTCCACTTT. The full variable domain, with the rest looked up from reference TRBV7-2 and TRBJ1-6, is GAGVSQSPSNKVTEKGKDVELRCDPISGHTALYWYRQSLGQGLEFLIYFQGNSAPDKSGLPSDRFSAERTGGSVSTLTIQRTQQEDSAVYLCASTGQGVSPLHFGNGTRLTVT.

There are a few counts of this clonotype. The chain joins TRBV28 to TRBJ2-7; D unclear. V dropped 5 bases and J dropped 0 bases, with 8 bases sitting between them. The CDR3 is made up of 13 amino acids. Germline assignment: CDR1 MDHEN and CDR2 SYDVKM. The CDR3 DNA reads as TGTGCCAGCAGTAGGATGGACTCCTACGAGCAGTACTTC. Protein: CASSRMDSYEQYF.